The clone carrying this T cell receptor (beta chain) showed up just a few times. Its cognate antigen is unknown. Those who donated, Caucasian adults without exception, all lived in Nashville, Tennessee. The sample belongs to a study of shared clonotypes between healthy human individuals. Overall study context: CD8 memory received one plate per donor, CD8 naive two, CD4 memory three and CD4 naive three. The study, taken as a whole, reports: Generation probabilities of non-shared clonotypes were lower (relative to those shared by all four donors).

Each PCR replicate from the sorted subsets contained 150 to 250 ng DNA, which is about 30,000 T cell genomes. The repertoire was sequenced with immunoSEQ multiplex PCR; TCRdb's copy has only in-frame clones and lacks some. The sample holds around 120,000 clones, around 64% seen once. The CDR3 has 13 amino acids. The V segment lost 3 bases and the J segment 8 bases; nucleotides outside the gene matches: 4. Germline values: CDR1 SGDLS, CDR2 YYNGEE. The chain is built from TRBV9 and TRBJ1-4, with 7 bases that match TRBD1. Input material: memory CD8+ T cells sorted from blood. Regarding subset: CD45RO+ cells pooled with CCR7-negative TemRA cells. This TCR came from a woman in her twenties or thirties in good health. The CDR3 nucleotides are TGTGCCAGCAGCGACAGGGGACGGGAAAAACTGTTTTTT. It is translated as CASSDRGREKLFF.